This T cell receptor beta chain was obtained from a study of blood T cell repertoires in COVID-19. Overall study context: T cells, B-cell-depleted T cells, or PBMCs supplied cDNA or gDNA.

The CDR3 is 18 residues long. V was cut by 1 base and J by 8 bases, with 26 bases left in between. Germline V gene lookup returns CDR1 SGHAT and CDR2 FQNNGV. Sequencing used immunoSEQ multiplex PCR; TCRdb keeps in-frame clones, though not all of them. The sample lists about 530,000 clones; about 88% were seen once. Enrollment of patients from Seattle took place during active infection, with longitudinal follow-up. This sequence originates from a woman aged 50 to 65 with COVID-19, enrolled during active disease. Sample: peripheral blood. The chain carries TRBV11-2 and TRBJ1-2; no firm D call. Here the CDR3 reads CASSLGGRRGLLVWGYTF. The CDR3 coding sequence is TGTGCCAGCAGCTTAGGTGGTAGACGAGGCCTCTTAGTGTGGGGCTACACCTTC.